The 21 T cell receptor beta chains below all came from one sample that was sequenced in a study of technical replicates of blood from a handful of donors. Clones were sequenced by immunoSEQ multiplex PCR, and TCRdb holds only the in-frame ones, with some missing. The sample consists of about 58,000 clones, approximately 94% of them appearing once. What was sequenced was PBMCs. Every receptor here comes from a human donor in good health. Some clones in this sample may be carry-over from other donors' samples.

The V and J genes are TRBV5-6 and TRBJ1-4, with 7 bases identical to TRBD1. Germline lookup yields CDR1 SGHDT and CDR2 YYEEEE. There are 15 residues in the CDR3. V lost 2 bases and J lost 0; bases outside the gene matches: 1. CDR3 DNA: TGTGCCAGCAGCTTAGGGACAGCAACTAATGAAAAACTGTTTTTT. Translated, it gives CASSLGTATNEKLFF.

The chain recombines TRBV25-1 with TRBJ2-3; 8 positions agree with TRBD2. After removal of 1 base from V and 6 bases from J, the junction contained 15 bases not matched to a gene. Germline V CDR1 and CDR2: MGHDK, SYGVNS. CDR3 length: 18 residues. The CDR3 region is CASSELMIAGPLGDTQYF. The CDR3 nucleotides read TGTGCCAGCAGTGAATTAATGATAGCGGGGCCCCTTGGGGATACGCAGTATTTT. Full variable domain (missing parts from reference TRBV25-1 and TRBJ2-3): EADIYQTPRYLVIGTGKKITLECSQTMGHDKMYWYQQDPGMELHLIHYSYGVNSTEKGDLSSESTVSRIRTEHFPLTLESARPSHTSQYLCASSELMIAGPLGDTQYFGPGTRLTVL.

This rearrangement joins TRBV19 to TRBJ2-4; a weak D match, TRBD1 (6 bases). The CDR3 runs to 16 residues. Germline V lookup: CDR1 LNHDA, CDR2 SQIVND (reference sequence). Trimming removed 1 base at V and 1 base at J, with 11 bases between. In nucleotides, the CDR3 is TGTGCCAGTAGTATAGGAGGGGGATGGGCCAAAAACATTCAGTACTTC. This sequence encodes CASSIGGGWAKNIQYF.

CDR3 loop: CASSFDWNSYNEQFF. DNA of the CDR3: TGTGCCAGCAGCTTCGACTGGAACTCCTACAATGAGCAGTTCTTC. This rearrangement joins TRBV7-2 to TRBJ2-1, with D uncertain. The CDR3 spans 15 residues. V gave up 3 bases and J gave up 0 bases, with 9 bases separating them. The germline V gene encodes CDR1 SGHTA and CDR2 FQGNSA.

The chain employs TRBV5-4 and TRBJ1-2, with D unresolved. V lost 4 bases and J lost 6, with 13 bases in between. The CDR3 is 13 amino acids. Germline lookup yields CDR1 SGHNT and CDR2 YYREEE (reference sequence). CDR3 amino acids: CASSRAGGNGYTF. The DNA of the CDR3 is TGTGCCAGCAGCCGGGCGGGAGGTAATGGCTACACCTTC.

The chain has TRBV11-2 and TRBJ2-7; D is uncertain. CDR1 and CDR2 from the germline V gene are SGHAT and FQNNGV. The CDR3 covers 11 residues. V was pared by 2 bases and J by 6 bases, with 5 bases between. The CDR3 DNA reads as TGTGCCAGCAGCTTATTCCGCGAGCAGTACTTC. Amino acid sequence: CASSLFREQYF.

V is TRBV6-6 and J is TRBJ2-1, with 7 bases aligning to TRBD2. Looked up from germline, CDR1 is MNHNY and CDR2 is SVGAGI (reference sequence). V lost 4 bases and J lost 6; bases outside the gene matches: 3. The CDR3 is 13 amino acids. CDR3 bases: TGTGCCAGCAGTTGGGGGGGGTTCAATGAGCAGTTCTTC. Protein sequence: CASSWGGFNEQFF.

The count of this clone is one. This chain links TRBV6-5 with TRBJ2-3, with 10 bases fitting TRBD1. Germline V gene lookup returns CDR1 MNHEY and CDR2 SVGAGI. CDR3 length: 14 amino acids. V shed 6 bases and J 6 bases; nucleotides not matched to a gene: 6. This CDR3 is CASSLGQGSDTQYF. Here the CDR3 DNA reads TGTGCCAGCAGCCTGGGACAGGGGTCGGATACGCAGTATTTT.

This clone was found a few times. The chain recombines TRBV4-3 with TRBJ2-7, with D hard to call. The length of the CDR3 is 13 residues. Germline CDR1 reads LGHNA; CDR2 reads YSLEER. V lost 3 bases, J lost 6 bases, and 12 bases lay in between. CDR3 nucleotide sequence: TGCGCCAGCAGCCACGATGAGGTGGGCGAGCAGTACTTC. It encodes CASSHDEVGEQYF.

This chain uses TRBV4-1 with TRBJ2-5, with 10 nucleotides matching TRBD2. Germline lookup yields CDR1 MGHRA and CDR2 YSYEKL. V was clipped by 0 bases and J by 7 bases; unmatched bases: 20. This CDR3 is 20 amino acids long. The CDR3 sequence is CASSQEGLGLAGDRRGTQYF. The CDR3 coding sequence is TGCGCCAGCAGCCAAGAGGGTTTAGGTCTAGCGGGGGACCGAAGGGGGACCCAGTACTTC.

The CDR3 region has the DNA TGTGCCTGGAGGCCGGGACAGACTATTGACAATTCACCCCTCCACTTT. Translated: CAWRPGQTIDNSPLHF. The chain couples TRBV30 to TRBJ1-6; TRBD1 matches 7 bases. This CDR3 spans 16 amino acids. The V and J ends lost 3 bases and 7 bases, in that order; junction bases with no gene match: 12. CDR1 and CDR2 from the germline V gene are GTSNPN and SVGIG (reference sequence).

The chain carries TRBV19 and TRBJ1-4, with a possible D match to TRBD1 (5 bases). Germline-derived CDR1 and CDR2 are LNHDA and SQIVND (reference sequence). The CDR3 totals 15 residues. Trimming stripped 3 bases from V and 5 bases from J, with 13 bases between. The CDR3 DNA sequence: TGTGCCAGTAGTATCTGGGGGAGGTGGAATGAAAAACTGTTTTTT. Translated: CASSIWGRWNEKLFF.

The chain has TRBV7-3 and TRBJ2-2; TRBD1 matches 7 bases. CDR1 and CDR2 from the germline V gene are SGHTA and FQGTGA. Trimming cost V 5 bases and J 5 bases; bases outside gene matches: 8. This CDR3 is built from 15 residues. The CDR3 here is CASSNRARGTGELFF. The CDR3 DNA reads TGTGCCAGCAGCAACCGGGCCAGGGGGACCGGGGAGCTGTTTTTT.

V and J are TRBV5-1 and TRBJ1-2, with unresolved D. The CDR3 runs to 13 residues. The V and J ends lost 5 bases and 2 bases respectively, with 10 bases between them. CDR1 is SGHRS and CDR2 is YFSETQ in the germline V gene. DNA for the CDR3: TGCGCCAGCAGTTTCGGGTCAAACTATGGCTACACCTTC. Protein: CASSFGSNYGYTF. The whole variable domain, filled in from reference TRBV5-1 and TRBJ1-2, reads KAGVTQTPRYLIKTRGQQVTLSCSPISGHRSVSWYQQTPGQGLQFLFEYFSETQRNKGNFPGRFSGRQFSNSRSEMNVSTLELGDSALYLCASSFGSNYGYTFGSGTRLTVV.

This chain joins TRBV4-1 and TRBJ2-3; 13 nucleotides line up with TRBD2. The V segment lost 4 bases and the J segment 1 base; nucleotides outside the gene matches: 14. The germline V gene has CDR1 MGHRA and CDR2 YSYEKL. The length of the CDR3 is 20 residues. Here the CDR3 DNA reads TGCGCCAGCAGCCCCGACCCTTTTAGGACTAGCGGGAGAGGCACAGATACGCAGTATTTT. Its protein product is CASSPDPFRTSGRGTDTQYF.

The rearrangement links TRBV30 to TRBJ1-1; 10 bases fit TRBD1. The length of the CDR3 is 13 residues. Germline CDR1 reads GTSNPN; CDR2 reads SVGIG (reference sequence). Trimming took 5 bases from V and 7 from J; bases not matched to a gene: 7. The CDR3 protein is CAWGQGGKGEAFF. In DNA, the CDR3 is TGTGCCTGGGGACAGGGGGGGAAGGGTGAAGCTTTCTTT.

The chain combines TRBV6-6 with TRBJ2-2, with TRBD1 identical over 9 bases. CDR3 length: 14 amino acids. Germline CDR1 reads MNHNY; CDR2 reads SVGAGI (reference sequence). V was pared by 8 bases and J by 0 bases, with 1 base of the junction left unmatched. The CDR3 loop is CASGTGSNTGELFF. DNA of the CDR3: TGTGCCAGCGGGACAGGGTCGAACACCGGGGAGCTGTTTTTT.

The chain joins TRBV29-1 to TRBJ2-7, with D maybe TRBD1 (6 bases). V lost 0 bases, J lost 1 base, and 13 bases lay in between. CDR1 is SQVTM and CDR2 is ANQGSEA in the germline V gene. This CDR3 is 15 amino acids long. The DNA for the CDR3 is TGCAGCGTTGAAGATAGGGGGACGGAGTCCTACGAGCAGTACTTC. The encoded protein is CSVEDRGTESYEQYF.

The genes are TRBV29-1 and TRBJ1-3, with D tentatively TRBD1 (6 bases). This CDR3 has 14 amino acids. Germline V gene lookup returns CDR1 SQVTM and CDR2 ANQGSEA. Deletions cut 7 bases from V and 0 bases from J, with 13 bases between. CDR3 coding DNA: TGCAGCGCCCGGACAGTCCGCTCTGGAAACACCATATATTTT. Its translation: CSARTVRSGNTIYF.

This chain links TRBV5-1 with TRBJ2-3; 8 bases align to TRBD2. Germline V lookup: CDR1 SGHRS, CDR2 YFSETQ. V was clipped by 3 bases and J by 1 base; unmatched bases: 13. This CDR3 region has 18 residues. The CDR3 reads CASSSDPSGQGGTDTQYF. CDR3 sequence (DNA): TGCGCCAGCAGCTCCGACCCTAGCGGGCAGGGCGGCACAGATACGCAGTATTTT.

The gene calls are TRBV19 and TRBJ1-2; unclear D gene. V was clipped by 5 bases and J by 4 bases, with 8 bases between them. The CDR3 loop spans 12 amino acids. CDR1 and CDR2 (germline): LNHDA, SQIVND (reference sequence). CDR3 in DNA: TGTGCCAGTAGTGACACTCCCTATGGCTACACCTTC. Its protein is CASSDTPYGYTF.